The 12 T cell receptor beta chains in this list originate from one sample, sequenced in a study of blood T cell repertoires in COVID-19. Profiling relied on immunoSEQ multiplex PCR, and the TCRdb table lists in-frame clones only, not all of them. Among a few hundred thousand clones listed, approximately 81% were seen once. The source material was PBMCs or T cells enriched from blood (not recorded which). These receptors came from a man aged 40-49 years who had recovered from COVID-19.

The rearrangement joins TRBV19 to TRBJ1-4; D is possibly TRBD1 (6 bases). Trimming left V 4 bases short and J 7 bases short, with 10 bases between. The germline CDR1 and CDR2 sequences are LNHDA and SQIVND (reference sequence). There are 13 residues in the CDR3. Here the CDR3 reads CASSTRGGEKLFF. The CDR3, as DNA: TGTGCCAGTAGTACCAGGGGTGGTGAAAAACTGTTTTTT.

This chain's CDR3 is CASSLEDPGTTSYNEQFF. The CDR3 DNA reads TGTGCCAGCAGCTTAGAAGACCCCGGGACTACTTCCTACAATGAGCAGTTCTTC. The rearrangement links TRBV7-3 to TRBJ2-1; the match to TRBD2 covers 7 bases. Trimming at V came to 2 bases and at J to 1 base, leaving 11 bases not matched to a gene. The CDR3 is 18 amino acids. Germline V lookup: CDR1 SGHTA, CDR2 FQGTGA.

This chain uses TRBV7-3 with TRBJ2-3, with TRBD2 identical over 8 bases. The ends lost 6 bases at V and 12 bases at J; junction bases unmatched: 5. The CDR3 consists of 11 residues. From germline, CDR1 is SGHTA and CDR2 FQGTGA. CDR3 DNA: TGTGCCAGCAGTGCCGGGACTAGTCAGTATTTT. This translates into CASSAGTSQYF.

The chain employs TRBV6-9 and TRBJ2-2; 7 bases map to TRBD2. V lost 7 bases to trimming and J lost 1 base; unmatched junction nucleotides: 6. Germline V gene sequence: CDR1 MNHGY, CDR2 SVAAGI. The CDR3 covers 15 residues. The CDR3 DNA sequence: TGTGCCAGCATTTCTAAGCGGGAGAACACCGGGGAGCTGTTTTTT. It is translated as CASISKRENTGELFF.

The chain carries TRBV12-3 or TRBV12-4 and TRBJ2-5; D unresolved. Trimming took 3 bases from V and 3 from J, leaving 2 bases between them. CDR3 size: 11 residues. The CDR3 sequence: CASSFKETQYF. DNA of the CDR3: TGTGCCAGCAGTTTCAAAGAGACCCAGTACTTC.

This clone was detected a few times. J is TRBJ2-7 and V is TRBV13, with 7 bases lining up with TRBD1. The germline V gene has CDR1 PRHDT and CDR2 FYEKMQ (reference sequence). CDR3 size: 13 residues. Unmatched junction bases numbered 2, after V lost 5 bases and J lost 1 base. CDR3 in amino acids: CASSRQGSYEQYF. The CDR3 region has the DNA TGTGCCAGCAGCCGACAGGGATCCTACGAGCAGTACTTC.

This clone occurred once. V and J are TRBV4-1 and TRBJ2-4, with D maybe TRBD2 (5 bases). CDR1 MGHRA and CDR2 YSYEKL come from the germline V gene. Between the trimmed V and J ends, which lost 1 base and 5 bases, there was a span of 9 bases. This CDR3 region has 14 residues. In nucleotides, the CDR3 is TGCGCCAGCAGCCAAGGCGGGCAGGAAAACATTCAGTACTTC. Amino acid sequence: CASSQGGQENIQYF.

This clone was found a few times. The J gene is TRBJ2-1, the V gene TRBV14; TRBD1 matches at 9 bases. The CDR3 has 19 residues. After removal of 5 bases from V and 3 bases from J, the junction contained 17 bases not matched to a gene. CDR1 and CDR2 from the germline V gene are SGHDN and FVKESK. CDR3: CASSVGWTGETRDYNEQFF. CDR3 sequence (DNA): TGTGCCAGCAGCGTAGGGTGGACAGGGGAGACTAGGGACTACAATGAGCAGTTCTTC.

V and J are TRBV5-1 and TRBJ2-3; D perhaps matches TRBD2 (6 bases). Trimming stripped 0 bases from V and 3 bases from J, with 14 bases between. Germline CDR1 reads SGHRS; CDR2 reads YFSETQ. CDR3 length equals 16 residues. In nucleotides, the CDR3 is TGCGCCAGCAGCTTGGGAGTGGGAGGACCAACAGATACGCAGTATTTT. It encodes CASSLGVGGPTDTQYF.

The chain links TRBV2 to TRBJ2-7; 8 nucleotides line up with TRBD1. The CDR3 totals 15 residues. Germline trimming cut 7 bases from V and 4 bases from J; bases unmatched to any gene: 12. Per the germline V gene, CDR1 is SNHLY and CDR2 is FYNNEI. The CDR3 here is CASNTDREETYEQYF. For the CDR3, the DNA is TGTGCCAGCAATACGGACAGGGAGGAGACTTACGAGCAGTACTTC. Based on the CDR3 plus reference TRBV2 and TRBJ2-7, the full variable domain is EPEVTQTPSHQVTQMGQEVILRCVPISNHLYFYWYRQILGQKVEFLVSFYNNEISEKSEIFDDQFSVERPDGSNFTLKIRSTKLEDSAMYFCASNTDREETYEQYFGPGTRLTVT.

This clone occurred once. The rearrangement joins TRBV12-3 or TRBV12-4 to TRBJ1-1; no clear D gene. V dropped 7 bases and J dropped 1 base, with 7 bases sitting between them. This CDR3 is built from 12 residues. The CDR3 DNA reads TGTGCCAGCATAGCGCAGAACACTGAAGCTTTCTTT. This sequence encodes CASIAQNTEAFF.

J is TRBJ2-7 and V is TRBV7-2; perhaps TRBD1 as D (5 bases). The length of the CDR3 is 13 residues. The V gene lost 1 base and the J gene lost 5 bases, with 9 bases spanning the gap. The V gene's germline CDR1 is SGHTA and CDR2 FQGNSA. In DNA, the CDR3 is TGTGCCAGCAGCTTAGTCAGGGAACACGAGCAGTACTTC. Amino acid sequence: CASSLVREHEQYF. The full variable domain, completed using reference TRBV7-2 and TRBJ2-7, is GAGVSQSPSNKVTEKGKDVELRCDPISGHTALYWYRQSLGQGLEFLIYFQGNSAPDKSGLPSDRFSAERTGGSVSTLTIQRTQQEDSAVYLCASSLVREHEQYFGPGTRLTVT.